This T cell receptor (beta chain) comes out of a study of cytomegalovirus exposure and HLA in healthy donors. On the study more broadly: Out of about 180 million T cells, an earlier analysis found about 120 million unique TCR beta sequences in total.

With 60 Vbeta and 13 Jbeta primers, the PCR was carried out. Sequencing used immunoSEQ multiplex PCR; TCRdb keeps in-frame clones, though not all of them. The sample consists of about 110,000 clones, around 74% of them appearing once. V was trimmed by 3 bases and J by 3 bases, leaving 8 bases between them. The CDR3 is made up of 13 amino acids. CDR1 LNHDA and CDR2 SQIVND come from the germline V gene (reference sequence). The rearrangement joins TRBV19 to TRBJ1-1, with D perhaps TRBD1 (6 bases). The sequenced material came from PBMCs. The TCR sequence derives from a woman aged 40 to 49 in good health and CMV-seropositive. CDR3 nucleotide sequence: TGTGCCAGTAGTATCAGGGGTTACACTGAAGCTTTCTTT. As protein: CASSIRGYTEAFF.